This T cell receptor (beta chain) emerged from a study of cytomegalovirus exposure and HLA in healthy donors. This clone was observed a few times. Its antigen is currently unknown. The study ran its PCR with 60 Vbeta and 13 Jbeta primers. Assay: immunoSEQ multiplex PCR; the TCRdb copy retains only in-frame clones and omits some. The sample consists of some 130,000 clones, roughly 75% of them appearing once. Healthy individuals who donated bone marrow served as the donors. General study results and limits: A classifier reportedly called cytomegalovirus status with high sensitivity and specificity.

Germline V gene lookup returns CDR1 SGHNT and CDR2 YYREEE (reference sequence). V dropped 4 bases and J dropped 4; count of bases not matched to a gene: 3. This CDR3 has 13 residues. The J gene is TRBJ2-7, the V gene TRBV5-4, with 9 bases aligning to TRBD2. Specimen: PBMCs. The clonotype originates from a man younger than 40 in good health. CDR3 DNA sequence: TGTGCCAGCAGCCGCAGCGGGGGGTACGAGCAGTACTTC. Its translation: CASSRSGGYEQYF.